This TCR beta chain was found in a study of CD8+CD57+ T cells in acquired aplastic anemia. Overall study context: Sorted CD4+ plus CD8+ cells gave DNA averaging around 3 ug.

The study profiled TCR beta VDJ and CDR3 using genomic DNA as template. In TCRdb, the reads were re-called with MiXCR into one record per CDR3 protein. The sample yields 100,000 to 150,000 distinct CDR3 sequences, less than 45% seen once. Overall study findings and caveats: In common between the patients and the controls were nearly 30 CD8+ CDR3 sequences.

Per the germline V gene, CDR1 is SGHVS and CDR2 is FQNEAQ. Trimming pared 6 bases from V and 2 bases from J, leaving 8 bases between. The CDR3 loop spans 12 amino acids. This clonotype was counted only a few times. The target antigen is unknown. V usage is TRBV7-8 and J usage is TRBJ2-7; TRBD1 or TRBD2 may be the D gene (5 bases each). The sequencing sample was made of sorted CD4+, CD8+, or CD8+CD57+ T cells (not recorded which) from PBMCs. The clonotype originates from a human donor in good health, serving as a control. Written as DNA, the CDR3 is TGTGCCAGCAGGGGACGGACCTACGAGCAGTACTTC. This translates into CASRGRTYEQYF.